This T cell receptor (beta chain) was sequenced during a study of regulatory T cells in long-lasting Graves disease (dated by TCRdb to about 2021). Background for the entire study: In the newly diagnosed Graves' disease group, patients had been taking antithyroid drugs for less than 3 months. Patients with persistent Graves' disease were compared with patients with newly diagnosed Graves' disease using TCR sequencing and RNA sequencing of peripheral blood. The study took place in China and was registered as a clinical trial. A total of around 33 samples underwent TCR sequencing, from roughly 13 patients with persistent Graves' disease and 20 or so patients with newly diagnosed Graves' disease. The paper as a whole reports these results and caveats: Preferential use of TRBV28, TRBJ1-2 and TRBJ2-5 was observed in persistent disease, whereas TRBV20-1 and TRBJ2-1 were favored in newly diagnosed disease. More public clonotypes were shared among persistent patients (approximately 3,000) than among newly diagnosed patients (more than 900). As a limitation, the authors acknowledged that the small sample size may reduce accuracy. Peripheral blood alone was examined, since thyroid tissue, which constituted the primary lesion, could not be accessed. Compared with newly diagnosed patients, patients with persistent Graves' disease had lower TCR Shannon entropy and fewer highly expanded clones, which suggests clonal expansion. Sequencing and analysis were restricted to the TCR beta chain.

Read against the paper, the sample's time point label means: newly diagnosed GD, antithyroid drugs for less than 3 months. RNA was extracted from PBMCs in TRIzol for both TCR sequencing and RNA sequencing. Graves' disease was diagnosed according to American Thyroid Association guidelines. The patients came from an endocrinology department in Xi'an, China. From each patient, approximately 9 milliliters of peripheral blood was collected into an EDTA anticoagulant tube. Ficoll Paque Plus density gradient separation was used to isolate PBMCs, and no additional T cell sorting was done. RNA quality was checked with an Agilent 2100 Bioanalyzer and agarose gel, and concentration with a NanoDrop 2000. This clonotype was detected only a few times. There is no known antigen for this receptor. Base qualities are missing; no much larger clone stands one base away. CDR1 DFQATT and CDR2 SNEGSKA were looked up in the germline V gene (reference sequence). The germline V end is reduced by 3 bases and the J end by 2 bases; junction bases left unmatched: 9. From the cysteine up to the phenylalanine, the CDR3 has a length of 16 residues. The CDR3 DNA has 48 bases and is translated from base 1.

The library was produced with multiplex PCR. TCRdb records Illumina HiSeq 4000 as the sequencer. TCR beta libraries were built with iRepertoire HTBI primers and Arm-PCR amplification of CDR3 regions. PCR products were gel purified before sequencing. In the authors' own workflow: Gene usage analysis of CDR3 amino acid clonotypes used the 62 TRBV and approximately 13 TRBJ segments found across samples. Filtered high-quality paired reads were merged into contigs using COPE and FqMerger. BLAST was used to align contigs to IMGT TRBV, TRBD and TRBJ reference genes, with CDR3 defined following IMGT. Any clonotype with a frequency above 0.1% was classified as a highly expanded clone. Repertoire diversity was measured by Shannon entropy, and V-J evenness by the Gini coefficient. A clonotype found in more than one individual was treated as public. TCRdb redid the processing of the public reads, applying fastp at Q25 and MiXCR, and retained in-frame beta chains. Here each entry gathers all rows of one CDR3 protein and keeps the most common genes and DNA. It is TCRdb's table, rather than the study itself, that gives the V and J calls and clone size. Within this sample are over 500,000 distinct CDR3 sequences, with about 16% of them counted one time only. 12% of the sample lies in the top ten.

These data also formed part of another study, on T cells in Graves' hyperthyroidism and ophthalmopathy. Per that second paper: Stable Graves' hyperthyroidism was defined as no progression to ophthalmopathy during 18 months of follow-up. Hyperthyroidism patients were newly diagnosed, had a disease duration of under 2 months, and were aged 18 to 65 years. Patients with uncontrolled infections, other autoimmune diseases, pregnancy or lactation were excluded. Diagnoses were established on the basis of clinical symptoms, serum thyroxine and TRAb, thyroid ultrasound, and orbital computed tomography. The TCR CDR3 was subjected to a first round of RT-PCR using the HTBI primer set and the Qiagen OneStep RT-PCR kit. Blood samples also contained most of the expanded thyroid clonotypes (frequency above 0.001), which suggests that blood repertoires may reflect thyroid immune responses. In cross-validation, a model built on a 13 V-J signature told ophthalmopathy apart from stable hyperthyroidism with roughly 87% sensitivity and roughly 83% specificity, and in testing the same model reached 80%/75%. During validation, the model predicted progression to ophthalmopathy a median of about 5.9 months ahead of onset, with roughly 65% sensitivity and 72.22% specificity. TCR V-J signatures able to tell the groups apart were searched for in a discovery cohort of 100 patients, of whom about 40 had Graves' ophthalmopathy and 57 had stable Graves' hyperthyroidism. Prospective prediction of ophthalmopathy was tested in an independent validation cohort consisting of some 20 hyperthyroidism patients and some 16 patients who later progressed to ophthalmopathy. The 100 discovery patients were randomly split 7:3 into training and test sets. The study also compared thyroid tissue and blood T-cell repertoires from several Graves' hyperthyroidism patients. Once sampling was done, hyperthyroidism patients were given methimazole at a starting dose of 30 mg daily, whereas ophthalmopathy patients were given high-dose intravenous methylprednisolone. The libraries were constructed in a second round of multiplex PCR and then size-selected and purified. Paired-end sequencing of the libraries was performed with 100 bp reads on an Illumina HiSeq2000. SOAPnuke was used to process the raw data, removing reads that contained adapters or uncalled bases, had a mean Phred below 15, or lacked an exact match to the constant primer or identifier. COPE v1.2.5 was used to merge high-quality paired reads, and clonotypes were defined as unique nucleotide sequences. MiTCR v1.1 was used to align the clonotypes against IMGT TRBV, TRBD and TRBJ reference segments. Only V-J combinations with frequency above 0.0001, covering about 99% of repertoires, were analysed. The TCS score was defined as the ratio of F50 (clonal expansion) to E x V (chaos), calculated using BLOSUM62-based TCRdist between CDR3 peptides within each V-J. Welch's t-statistics and random forest reduced around 550 V-J features to 13, which were used in a naive Bayes classifier (R e1071). No statistical method was used to fix the sample size in advance, and group allocation was not hidden from the investigators. The paper reports TCR Vbeta CDR3 sequencing of over 130 peripheral blood samples: some 44 ophthalmopathy, fewer than 80 hyperthyroidism and 17 progressor patients.

This sequence uses TRBV20-1 and TRBJ2-3; 9 bases in the middle match TRBD2. This clonotype was sampled from a man younger than 35 with Graves disease. Donor details come from another sample of the same person, matched by shared clones. The source was peripheral blood mononuclear cells (PBMCs), collected at new diagnosis, from a patient treated with antithyroid drugs. CDR3 loop: CSASSSGNFYTDTQYF. The sequenced DNA: TGCAGTGCTAGTTCTAGCGGGAACTTCTACACAGATACGCAGTATTTT.